The T cell receptor (beta chain) under discussion was sequenced for a study of cytomegalovirus exposure and HLA in healthy donors. Concerning this clone itself: The antigen is unknown.

It was with 60 Vbeta and 13 Jbeta primers that the PCR ran. The protocol was immunoSEQ multiplex PCR, while the TCRdb copy is restricted to in-frame clones and leaves out a portion. The sample records 200,000 to 250,000 clones, 82% being singletons. Germline CDR1 reads LNHDA; CDR2 reads SQIVND (reference sequence). Between the trimmed V and J ends, which lost 1 base and 1 base, there was a span of 7 bases. This CDR3 region has 15 residues. Whole-study findings and limits: The study labeled 180 or so TCR beta chains cytomegalovirus-associated.

The clonotype originates from a woman between 35 and 50 years old in good health and CMV-seropositive. The sample consisted of PBMCs. This chain connects TRBV19 to TRBJ2-2; tentative D call: TRBD2 (5 bases). As DNA, the CDR3 is TGTGCCAGTAGTATAGCTCGGGGGAACACCGGGGAGCTGTTTTTT. Translation: CASSIARGNTGELFF.